The 15 T cell receptor beta chains presented below share a single source sample, sequenced in a study of cytomegalovirus exposure and HLA in healthy donors. Both 60 Vbeta primers and 13 Jbeta primers went into the PCR. Generated by immunoSEQ multiplex PCR, the TCRdb table keeps only in-frame clones and is missing some. The sample holds about 110,000 clones, 65% to 90% seen once. The sample was PBMCs. The receptors stem from a woman between 25 and 40 years old in good health and CMV-seronegative.

In this sample, this clone turned up a few times. The rearrangement links TRBV4-1 to TRBJ2-1; a weak D match, TRBD2 (6 bases). Germline-derived CDR1 and CDR2 are MGHRA and YSYEKL. This CDR3 has 15 residues. V lost 2 bases, J lost 6 bases, and 14 bases lay in between. In DNA form, the CDR3 reads TGCGCCAGCAGCCAACACCCGACTAGTTCCAATGAGCAGTTCTTC. It codes for CASSQHPTSSNEQFF.

The gene calls are TRBV5-1 and TRBJ2-2; maybe TRBD1 (5 bases). Germline V gene lookup returns CDR1 SGHRS and CDR2 YFSETQ. The CDR3 loop spans 17 amino acids. V lost 6 bases and J lost 7, with 25 bases in between. DNA of the CDR3: TGCGCCAGCACTACAGGACACAACTCCATTTCGGGCGGGGAGCTGTTTTTT. Encoded protein: CASTTGHNSISGGELFF. The entire variable domain, with the rest obtained from reference TRBV5-1 and TRBJ2-2, is as follows: KAGVTQTPRYLIKTRGQQVTLSCSPISGHRSVSWYQQTPGQGLQFLFEYFSETQRNKGNFPGRFSGRQFSNSRSEMNVSTLELGDSALYLCASTTGHNSISGGELFFGEGSRLTVL.

This clone was seen more than once but under ten times. The chain links TRBV9 to TRBJ2-2; 7 bases are shared with TRBD2. The CDR3 consists of 15 residues. Germline V CDR1 and CDR2: SGDLS, YYNGEE. With 2 bases clipped from V and 5 bases from J, the junction kept 6 bases outside the gene matches. The CDR3 DNA reads as TGTGCCAGCAGCGTCCGGGGAGGGAGTACCGGGGAGCTGTTTTTT. It specifies CASSVRGGSTGELFF.

This clone was picked up one time. J is TRBJ2-7 and V is TRBV4-1; perhaps TRBD2 as D (6 bases). Looked up from germline, CDR1 is MGHRA and CDR2 is YSYEKL. Trimming took off 0 bases at V and 3 bases at J, with 6 bases between the two ends. CDR3 size: 13 residues. The CDR3: CASSQEEGYEQYF. As DNA, the CDR3 is TGCGCCAGCAGCCAAGAGGAGGGCTACGAGCAGTACTTC.

The V and J genes are TRBV2 and TRBJ1-5, with no clear D. The germline CDR1 and CDR2 sequences are SNHLY and FYNNEI. This CDR3 has 15 amino acids. V was clipped by 3 bases and J by 9 bases, with 18 bases between them. CDR3 in amino acids: CASSERSEEIGPQHF. Written as DNA, the CDR3 is TGTGCCAGCAGTGAGCGGTCAGAGGAAATTGGGCCCCAGCATTTT.

The rearrangement links TRBV5-4 to TRBJ1-6; D not certain. The CDR3 consists of 14 residues. Per germline, CDR1 SGHNT and CDR2 YYREEE (reference sequence). V shed 0 bases and J shed 6 bases, with 7 bases lying between them. The CDR3 is CASSLAGPNSPLHF. The CDR3 region has the DNA TGTGCCAGCAGCTTGGCAGGCCCTAATTCACCCCTCCACTTT.

The chain carries TRBV29-1 and TRBJ2-7; 9 bases are shared with TRBD2. The CDR3 length is 13 residues. Germline V lookup: CDR1 SQVTM, CDR2 ANQGSEA. V shed 4 bases, J shed 5 bases, and the junction held 6 bases outside the gene matches. The DNA for the CDR3 is TGCAGCGTTGGATCGGGACTAGCTAACGAGCAGTACTTC. This encodes CSVGSGLANEQYF.

The chain couples TRBV10-3 to TRBJ2-1, with D possibly being TRBD2 (6 bases). The germline V and J ends were trimmed by 4 bases and 5 bases, with 18 bases remaining between them. Germline V gene data show CDR1 as ENHRY and CDR2 as SYGVKD. The CDR3 totals 16 residues. The DNA of the CDR3 is TGTGCCATCAGTGGGGCCCTAGCGCAAAAAAACAATGAGCAGTTCTTC. Amino acids: CAISGALAQKNNEQFF.

CDR3 DNA sequence: TGTGCCACCAGCAGGGGACAGGGGTCGGGAGAGACCCAGTACTTC. It specifies CATSRGQGSGETQYF. The V call is TRBV15, the J call TRBJ2-5, with 10 positions matching TRBD1. This CDR3 comprises 15 residues. V trimming: 3 bases; J trimming: 4 bases; junction bases outside the gene matches: 5. Germline assignment: CDR1 LNHNV and CDR2 YYDKDF (reference sequence).

The V call is TRBV30, the J call TRBJ2-7; 12 bases are a match to TRBD2. CDR1 is GTSNPN and CDR2 is SVGIG in the germline V gene (reference sequence). The CDR3 totals 14 residues. Losses at the gene ends were 5 bases for V and 2 bases for J; bases not matched to a gene: 4. CDR3 protein: CAWVRTSGAYEQYF. CDR3 nucleotide sequence: TGTGCCTGGGTCCGGACTAGCGGGGCCTACGAGCAGTACTTC.

The chain has TRBV9 and TRBJ2-2; D gene uncertain. This CDR3 is built from 16 residues. Germline V CDR1 and CDR2: SGDLS, YYNGEE. V shed 0 bases and J shed 4 bases, with 13 bases lying between them. The CDR3 region is CASSVEPWARTGELFF. CDR3 coding DNA: TGTGCCAGCAGCGTAGAACCTTGGGCCCGCACCGGGGAGCTGTTTTTT.

This clone was counted once. The rearrangement uses TRBV28 and TRBJ1-1, with D perhaps matching TRBD1 (5 bases). Germline assignment: CDR1 MDHEN and CDR2 SYDVKM. The CDR3 spans 15 residues. V dropped 3 bases and J dropped 2 bases, with 13 bases sitting between them. CDR3 in amino acids: CASSLLRQQNTEAFF. The CDR3 DNA reads as TGTGCCAGCAGTTTGTTACGACAGCAAAACACTGAAGCTTTCTTT. Based on the CDR3 plus reference TRBV28 and TRBJ1-1, the full variable domain is DVKVTQSSRYLVKRTGEKVFLECVQDMDHENMFWYRQDPGLGLRLIYFSYDVKMKEKGDIPEGYSVSREKKERFSLILESASTNQTSMYLCASSLLRQQNTEAFFGQGTRLTVV.

This chain uses TRBV6-5 with TRBJ1-6; 7 bases are a match to TRBD1. This CDR3 has 16 amino acids. Unmatched junction bases numbered 10, after V lost 2 bases and J lost 9 bases. The V gene's germline CDR1 is MNHEY and CDR2 SVGAGI. The DNA of the CDR3 is TGTGCCAGCAGTTACGGGGTCGGAGACAGGGCTTCACCCCTCCACTTT. Its protein product is CASSYGVGDRASPLHF.

This clone was seen more than once but under ten times. V gene TRBV7-9 combines with J gene TRBJ2-7; perhaps TRBD1 as D (6 bases). In germline, CDR1 is SEHNR, CDR2 FQNEAQ (reference sequence). The CDR3 is made up of 18 amino acids. Between the trimmed V and J ends, which lost 4 bases and 4 bases, there was a span of 26 bases. CDR3 DNA sequence: TGTGCCAGCAGCTCCACTGAAGTCGAGGCAGGGGAAGGTTACGAGCAGTACTTC. Translating it yields CASSSTEVEAGEGYEQYF.

CDR3 residues: CASSLGQSTYGYTF. CDR3 nucleotide sequence: TGTGCCAGCAGCTTAGGACAGAGTACCTATGGCTACACCTTC. The rearrangement links TRBV7-2 to TRBJ1-2; the D gene is possibly TRBD1 (5 bases). This CDR3 has 14 amino acids. Germline CDR1 SGHTA, CDR2 FQGNSA. Trimming took off 1 base at V and 4 bases at J, with 10 bases between the two ends.